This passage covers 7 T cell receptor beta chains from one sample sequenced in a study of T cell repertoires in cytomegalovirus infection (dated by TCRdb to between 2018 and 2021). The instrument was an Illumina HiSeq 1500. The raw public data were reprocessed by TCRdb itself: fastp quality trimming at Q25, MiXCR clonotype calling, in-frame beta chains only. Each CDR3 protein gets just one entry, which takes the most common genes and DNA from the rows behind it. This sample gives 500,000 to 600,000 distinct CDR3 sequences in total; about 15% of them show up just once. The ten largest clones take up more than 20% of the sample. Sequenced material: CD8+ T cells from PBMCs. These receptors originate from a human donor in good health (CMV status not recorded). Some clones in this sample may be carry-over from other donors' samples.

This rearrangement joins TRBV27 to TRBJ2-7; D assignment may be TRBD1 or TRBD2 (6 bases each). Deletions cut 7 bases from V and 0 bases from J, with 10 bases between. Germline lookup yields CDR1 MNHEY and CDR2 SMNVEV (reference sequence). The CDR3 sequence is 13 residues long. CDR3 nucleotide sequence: TGTGCCAGCAAGGGGGGTCTCTCCTACGAGCAGTACTTC. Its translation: CASKGGLSYEQYF.

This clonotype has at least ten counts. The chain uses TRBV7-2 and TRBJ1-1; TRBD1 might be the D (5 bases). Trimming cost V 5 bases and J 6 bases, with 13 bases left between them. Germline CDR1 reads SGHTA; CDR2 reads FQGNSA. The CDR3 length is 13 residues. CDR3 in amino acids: CASSLDWGAEAFF. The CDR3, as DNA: TGTGCCAGCAGCCTAGACTGGGGGGCTGAAGCTTTCTTT.

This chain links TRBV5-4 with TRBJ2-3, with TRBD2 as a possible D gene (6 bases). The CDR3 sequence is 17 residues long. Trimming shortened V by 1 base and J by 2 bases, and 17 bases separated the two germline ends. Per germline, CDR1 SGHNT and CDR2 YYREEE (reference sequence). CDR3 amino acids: CASSLNLGGRNTDTQYF. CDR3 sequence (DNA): TGTGCCAGCAGCTTGAATTTGGGGGGACGAAACACAGATACGCAGTATTTT.

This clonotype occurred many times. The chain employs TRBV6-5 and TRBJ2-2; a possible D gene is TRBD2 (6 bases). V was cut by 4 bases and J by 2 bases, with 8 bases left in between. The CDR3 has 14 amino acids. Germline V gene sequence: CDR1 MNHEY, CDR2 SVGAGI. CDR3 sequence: CASSSSVNTGELFF. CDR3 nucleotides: TGTGCCAGCAGTTCTAGCGTAAACACCGGGGAGCTGTTTTTT.

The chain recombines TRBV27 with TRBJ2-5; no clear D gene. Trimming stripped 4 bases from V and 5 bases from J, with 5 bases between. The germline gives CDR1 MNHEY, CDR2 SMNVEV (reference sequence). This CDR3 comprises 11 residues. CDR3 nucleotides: TGTGCCAGCAGTTGGCGTGAGACCCAGTACTTC. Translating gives CASSWRETQYF.

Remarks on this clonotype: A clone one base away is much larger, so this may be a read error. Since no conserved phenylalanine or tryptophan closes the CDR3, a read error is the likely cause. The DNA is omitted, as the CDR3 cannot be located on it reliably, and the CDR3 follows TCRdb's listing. The CDR3 sequence is CASSKEVGTGLFL. This chain uses TRBV7-4 with TRBJ2-1; the table gives TRBD1 as D, unverified against the DNA. From its first to its last residue, the CDR3 has 13 amino acids. Germline CDR1 is SGHVT and CDR2 is SQSDAQ.

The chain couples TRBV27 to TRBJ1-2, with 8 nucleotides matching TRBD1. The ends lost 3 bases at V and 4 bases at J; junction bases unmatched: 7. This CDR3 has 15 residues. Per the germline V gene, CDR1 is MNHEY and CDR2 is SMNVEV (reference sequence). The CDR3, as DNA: TGTGCCAGCAGTTTCTCTCAGGGGGCCAGCTATGGCTACACCTTC. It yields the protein CASSFSQGASYGYTF.